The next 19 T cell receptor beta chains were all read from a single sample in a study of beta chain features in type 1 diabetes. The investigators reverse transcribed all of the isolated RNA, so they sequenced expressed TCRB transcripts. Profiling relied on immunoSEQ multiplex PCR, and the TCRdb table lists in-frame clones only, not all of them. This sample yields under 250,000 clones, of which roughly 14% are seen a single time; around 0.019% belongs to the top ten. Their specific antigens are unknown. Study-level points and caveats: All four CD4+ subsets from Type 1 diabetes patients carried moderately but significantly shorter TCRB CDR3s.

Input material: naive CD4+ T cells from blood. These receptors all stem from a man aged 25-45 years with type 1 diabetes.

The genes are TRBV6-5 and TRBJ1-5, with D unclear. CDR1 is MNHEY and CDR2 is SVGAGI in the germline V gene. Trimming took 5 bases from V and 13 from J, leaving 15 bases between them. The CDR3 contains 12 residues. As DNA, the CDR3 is TGTGCCAGCAGTCCTACGCCGGGAGTTCAGCATTTT. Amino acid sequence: CASSPTPGVQHF.

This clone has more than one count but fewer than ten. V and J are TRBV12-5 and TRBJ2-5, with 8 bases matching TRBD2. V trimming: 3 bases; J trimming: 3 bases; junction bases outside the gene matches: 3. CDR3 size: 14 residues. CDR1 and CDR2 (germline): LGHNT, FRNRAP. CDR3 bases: TGTGCTAGTGGTTTTCGTAGCGGGAAAGAGACCCAGTACTTC. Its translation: CASGFRSGKETQYF. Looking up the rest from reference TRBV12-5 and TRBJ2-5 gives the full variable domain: DARVTQTPRHKVTEMGQEVTMRCQPILGHNTVFWYRQTMMQGLELLAYFRNRAPLDDSGMPKDRFSAEMPDATLATLKIQPSEPRDSAVYFCASGFRSGKETQYFGPGTRLLVL.

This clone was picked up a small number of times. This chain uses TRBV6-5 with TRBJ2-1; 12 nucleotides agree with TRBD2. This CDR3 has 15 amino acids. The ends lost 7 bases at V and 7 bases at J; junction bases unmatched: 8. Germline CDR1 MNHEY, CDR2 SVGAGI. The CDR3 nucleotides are TGTGCCAGCAACAAACTAGCGGGAGGTTTTAATGAGCAGTTCTTC. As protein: CASNKLAGGFNEQFF.

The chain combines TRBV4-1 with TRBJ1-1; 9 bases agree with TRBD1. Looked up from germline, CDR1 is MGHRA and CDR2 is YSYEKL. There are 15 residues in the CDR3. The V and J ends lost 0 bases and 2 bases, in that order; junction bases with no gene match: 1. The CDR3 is CASSQEGQGNTEAFF. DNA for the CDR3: TGCGCCAGCAGCCAAGAGGGACAGGGCAACACTGAAGCTTTCTTT.

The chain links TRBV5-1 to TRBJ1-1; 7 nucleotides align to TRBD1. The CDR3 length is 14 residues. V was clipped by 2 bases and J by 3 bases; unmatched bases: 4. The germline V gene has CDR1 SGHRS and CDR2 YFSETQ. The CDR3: CASSLSGTDTEAFF. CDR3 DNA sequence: TGCGCCAGCAGCTTAAGTGGGACAGACACTGAAGCTTTCTTT.

The CDR3 DNA sequence: TGTGCCAGCAGCTTGGAAAGGGGGTACGGCTACACCTTC. Amino acids: CASSLERGYGYTF. V is TRBV5-4 and J is TRBJ1-2; a weak D match, TRBD1 (6 bases). This CDR3 region has 13 residues. Germline-derived CDR1 and CDR2 are SGHNT and YYREEE (reference sequence). With 0 bases removed from V and 8 bases from J, the gap between germline ends came to 11 bases.

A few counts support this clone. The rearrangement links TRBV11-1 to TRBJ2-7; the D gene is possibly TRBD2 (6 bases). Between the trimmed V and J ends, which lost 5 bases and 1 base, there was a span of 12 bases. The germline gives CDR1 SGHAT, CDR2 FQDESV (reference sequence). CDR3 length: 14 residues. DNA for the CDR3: TGTGCCAGCAGCCGCGGGATGGAGTCCTACGAGCAGTACTTC. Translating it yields CASSRGMESYEQYF.

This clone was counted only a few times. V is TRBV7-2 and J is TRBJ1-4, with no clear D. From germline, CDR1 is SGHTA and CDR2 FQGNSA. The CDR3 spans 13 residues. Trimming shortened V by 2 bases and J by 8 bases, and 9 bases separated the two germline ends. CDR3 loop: CASSLRTGEKLFF. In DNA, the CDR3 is TGTGCCAGCAGCTTACGGACTGGGGAAAAACTGTTTTTT.

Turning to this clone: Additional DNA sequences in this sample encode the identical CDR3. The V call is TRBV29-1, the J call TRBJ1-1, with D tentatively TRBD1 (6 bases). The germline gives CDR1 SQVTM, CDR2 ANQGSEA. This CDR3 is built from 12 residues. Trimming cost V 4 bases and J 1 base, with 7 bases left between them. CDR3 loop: CSVGTANTEAFF. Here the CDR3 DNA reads TGCAGCGTTGGGACAGCGAACACTGAAGCTTTCTTT.

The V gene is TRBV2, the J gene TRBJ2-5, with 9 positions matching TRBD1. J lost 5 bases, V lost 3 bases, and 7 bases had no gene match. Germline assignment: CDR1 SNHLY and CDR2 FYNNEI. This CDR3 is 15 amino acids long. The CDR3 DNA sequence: TGTGCCAGCAGTGAGTCGGGACAGGGAGTGGAGACCCAGTACTTC. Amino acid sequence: CASSESGQGVETQYF.

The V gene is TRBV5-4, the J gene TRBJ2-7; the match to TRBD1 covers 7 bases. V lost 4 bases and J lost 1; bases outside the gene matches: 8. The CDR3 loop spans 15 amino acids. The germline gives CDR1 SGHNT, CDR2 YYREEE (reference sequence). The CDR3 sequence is CASSRTGLPSYEQYF. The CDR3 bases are TGTGCCAGCAGCAGGACAGGCCTCCCTTCCTACGAGCAGTACTTC.

CDR3 in amino acids: CASSVPDSGKNEQFF. CDR3 in DNA: TGTGCCAGCAGTGTCCCAGATAGCGGGAAGAATGAGCAGTTCTTC. V is TRBV25-1 and J is TRBJ2-1; the match to TRBD2 covers 8 bases. The V gene's germline CDR1 is MGHDK and CDR2 SYGVNS. With V trimmed by 4 bases and J by 7 bases, 9 bases remained unmatched. The CDR3 totals 15 residues.

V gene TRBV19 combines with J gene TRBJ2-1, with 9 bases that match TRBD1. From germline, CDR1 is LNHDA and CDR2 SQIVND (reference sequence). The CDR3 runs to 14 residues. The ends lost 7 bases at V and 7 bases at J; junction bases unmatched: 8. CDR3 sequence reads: CASIPTGTGNEQFF. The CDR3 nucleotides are TGTGCCAGTATCCCCACCGGGACAGGGAATGAGCAGTTCTTC.

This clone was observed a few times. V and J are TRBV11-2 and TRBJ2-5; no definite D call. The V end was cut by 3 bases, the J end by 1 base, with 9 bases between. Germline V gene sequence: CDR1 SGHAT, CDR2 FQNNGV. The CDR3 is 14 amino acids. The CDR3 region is CASSLRRRQETQYF. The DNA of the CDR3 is TGTGCCAGCAGCTTGCGCAGGCGCCAAGAGACCCAGTACTTC.

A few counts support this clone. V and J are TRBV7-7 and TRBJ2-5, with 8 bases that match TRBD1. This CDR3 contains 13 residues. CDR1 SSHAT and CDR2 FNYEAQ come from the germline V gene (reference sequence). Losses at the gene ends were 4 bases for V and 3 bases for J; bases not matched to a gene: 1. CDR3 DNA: TGTGCCAGCAGCTCGACAGGGGAAGAGACCCAGTACTTC. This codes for CASSSTGEETQYF.

CDR3 DNA sequence: TGTGCCAGCAGCTTAGGGGCTAGCGGGAAGACAGGAGAGACCCAGTACTTC. Protein sequence: CASSLGASGKTGETQYF. The rearrangement joins TRBV7-9 to TRBJ2-5, with 9 positions matching TRBD2. Unmatched junction bases numbered 10, after V lost 1 base and J lost 4 bases. CDR1 and CDR2 from the germline V gene are SEHNR and FQNEAQ (reference sequence). The CDR3 is 17 residues long.

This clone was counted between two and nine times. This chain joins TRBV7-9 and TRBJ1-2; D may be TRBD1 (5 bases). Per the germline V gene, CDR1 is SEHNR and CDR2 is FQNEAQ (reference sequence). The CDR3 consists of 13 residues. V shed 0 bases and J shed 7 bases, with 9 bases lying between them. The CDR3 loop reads CASSLAGEGGYTF. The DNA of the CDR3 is TGTGCCAGCAGCTTAGCAGGGGAAGGTGGCTACACCTTC.

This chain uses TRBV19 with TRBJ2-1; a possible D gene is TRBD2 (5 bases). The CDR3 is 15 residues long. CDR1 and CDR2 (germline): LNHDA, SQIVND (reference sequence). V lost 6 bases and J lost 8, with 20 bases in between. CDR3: CASSPYRQSGDEQFF. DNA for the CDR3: TGTGCCAGTAGCCCTTACCGCCAGTCCGGGGATGAGCAGTTCTTC.

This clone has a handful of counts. The CDR3 is CAWSGIGSGYEQYF. DNA of the CDR3: TGTGCCTGGAGTGGAATTGGTAGCGGGTACGAGCAGTACTTC. The rearrangement joins TRBV30 to TRBJ2-7, with 7 bases aligning to TRBD2. Germline CDR1 GTSNPN, CDR2 SVGIG (reference sequence). The CDR3 covers 14 residues. V was clipped by 1 base and J by 4 bases; unmatched bases: 7.